This T cell receptor beta chain was recovered during a study of OX40 agonist ivuxolimab in advanced cancers. Study results and caveats: Clonal expansion was seen in CD4+ and CD8+ blood T cells by week 6 at 0.1 to 3.0 mg/kg.

The CDR3 is 14 amino acids. Germline V CDR1 and CDR2: SGHRS, YFSETQ. The V end was cut by 6 bases, the J end by 0 bases, with 12 bases between. Clones were sequenced by immunoSEQ multiplex PCR, and TCRdb holds only the in-frame ones, with some missing. The sample yields about 120,000 clones, more than 70% seen once. For this clone: Its target is not known.

This clonotype originated in an adult with an advanced solid tumor such as melanoma, head and neck, liver or kidney cancer. The input for sequencing was CD4+ or CD8+ T cells sorted from blood, taken in a trial of the OX40 agonist ivuxolimab. The chain recombines TRBV5-1 with TRBJ1-1, with a tentative D call TRBD1 (5 bases). CDR3: CASMPGGVNTEAFF. The DNA for the CDR3 is TGCGCCAGCATGCCGGGAGGGGTGAACACTGAAGCTTTCTTT. The full variable domain, completed using reference TRBV5-1 and TRBJ1-1, is KAGVTQTPRYLIKTRGQQVTLSCSPISGHRSVSWYQQTPGQGLQFLFEYFSETQRNKGNFPGRFSGRQFSNSRSEMNVSTLELGDSALYLCASMPGGVNTEAFFGQGTRLTVV.